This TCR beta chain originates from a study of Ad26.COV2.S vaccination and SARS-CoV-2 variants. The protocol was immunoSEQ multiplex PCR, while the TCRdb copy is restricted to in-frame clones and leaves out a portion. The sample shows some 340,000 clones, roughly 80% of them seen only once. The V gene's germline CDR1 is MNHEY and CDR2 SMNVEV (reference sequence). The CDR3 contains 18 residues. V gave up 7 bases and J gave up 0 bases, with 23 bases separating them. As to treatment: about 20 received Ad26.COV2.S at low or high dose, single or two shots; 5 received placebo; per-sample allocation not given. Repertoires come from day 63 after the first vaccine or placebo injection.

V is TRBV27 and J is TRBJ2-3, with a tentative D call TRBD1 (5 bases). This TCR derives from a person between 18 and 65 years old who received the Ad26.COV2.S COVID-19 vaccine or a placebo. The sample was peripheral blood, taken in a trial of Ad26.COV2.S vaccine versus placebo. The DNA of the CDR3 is TGTGCCAGCACCAAAATGGGGCTTTTACCGCCTAGCACAGATACGCAGTATTTT. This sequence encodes CASTKMGLLPPSTDTQYF.